These 4 T cell receptor beta chains originate from one sample sequenced in a study of regulatory T cells in long-lasting Graves disease. Building of the TCR beta libraries involved iRepertoire HTBI primers and Arm-PCR of CDR3 regions. TCRdb itself ran the multiplex PCR reads through MiXCR, one entry per CDR3 protein. Found here are about 430,000 distinct CDR3 sequences, 15% of them singletons; the top ten hold about 8.2%. Stated time point: newly diagnosed GD, antithyroid drugs for less than 3 months. PBMC RNA was the source of the TCR library. This sample was also put to use in a study of T cells in Graves' hyperthyroidism and ophthalmopathy.

Material: peripheral blood mononuclear cells (PBMCs), obtained at new diagnosis, from a patient treated with antithyroid drugs. These receptors were collected from a middle-aged woman with Graves disease.

This clonotype was seen many times. The genes are TRBV11-2 and TRBJ2-1; TRBD2 matches at 7 bases. Trimming took 8 bases from V and 8 from J; bases not matched to a gene: 9. The CDR3 spans 13 residues. The germline CDR1 and CDR2 sequences are SGHAT and FQNNGV. The CDR3: CASHRGSLDEQFF. The CDR3 nucleotides are TGTGCCAGCCATCGCGGGAGTCTCGATGAGCAGTTCTTC.

This clonotype was picked up many times. This chain uses TRBV2 with TRBJ2-7; perhaps TRBD2 as D (6 bases). From germline, CDR1 is SNHLY and CDR2 FYNNEI. V was cut by 2 bases and J by 7 bases, with 18 bases left in between. There are 15 residues in the CDR3. The CDR3 reads CASSERETSAWEQYF. CDR3 sequence (DNA): TGTGCCAGCAGTGAACGCGAGACTAGTGCCTGGGAGCAGTACTTC.

Points on this clonotype: A read error may explain this, as a much larger clone is one base away. The chain recombines TRBV11-3 with TRBJ2-2, with unresolved D. The CDR3 runs 14 residues. V was shortened by 5 bases and J by 7 bases, with 14 bases between the two germline ends. The V gene's germline CDR1 is SGHNT and CDR2 YENEEA. CDR3 in DNA: TGTGCCAGCAGCCCCCAGGAGCTCCACGGGGAGCTGTTTTTT. Translated, it gives CASSPQELHGELFF.

This clonotype was seen at least ten times. The V call is TRBV6-5, the J call TRBJ2-7, with 8 bases fitting TRBD2. Germline V lookup: CDR1 MNHEY, CDR2 SVGAGI. J was trimmed by 3 bases and V by 2 bases; bases with no gene match: 3. CDR3 length: 14 residues. The CDR3 protein is CASSYVGLGYEQYF. CDR3 in DNA: TGTGCCAGCAGTTACGTGGGACTAGGCTACGAGCAGTACTTC.